This record covers a single TCR beta chain. The antigen remains undetermined. This PCR relied on a set of 60 Vbeta primers and 13 Jbeta primers. The protocol was immunoSEQ multiplex PCR, while the TCRdb copy is restricted to in-frame clones and leaves out a portion. The table shows 70,000 to 90,000 clones, with roughly 77% occurring only once. Germline V gene lookup returns CDR1 MNHNY and CDR2 SVGAGI (reference sequence). The V gene lost 2 bases and the J gene lost 7 bases, with 5 bases spanning the gap. The CDR3 loop spans 11 amino acids. This record comes from a study of cytomegalovirus exposure and HLA in healthy donors. Study overall: A prior study identified 110 million or so unique TCR beta sequences from 190 million or so T cells.

Study-wide results and limits: A later analysis showed TCR association rates differing by HLA locus, peaking at DRB1 and lowest at HLA-C. Relative to equally common others, HLA-associated TCR beta chains showed greater clonal expansion in a later analysis.

The sequence came from a middle-aged man in good health and CMV-seronegative. Input material: PBMCs. The rearrangement links TRBV6-6 to TRBJ1-1, with unresolved D. The CDR3 bases are TGTGCCAGCAGTTACCGGGATGAAGCTTTCTTT. Encoded protein: CASSYRDEAFF.